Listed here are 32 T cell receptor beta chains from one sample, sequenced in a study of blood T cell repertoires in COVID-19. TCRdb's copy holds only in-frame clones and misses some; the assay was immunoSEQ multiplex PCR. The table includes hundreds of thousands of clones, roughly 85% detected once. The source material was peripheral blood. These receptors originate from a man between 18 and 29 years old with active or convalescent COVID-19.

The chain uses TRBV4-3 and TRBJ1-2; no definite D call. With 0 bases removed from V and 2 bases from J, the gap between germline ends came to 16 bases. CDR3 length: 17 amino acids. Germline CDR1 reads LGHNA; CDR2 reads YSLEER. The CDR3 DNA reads TGCGCCAGCAGCCAAGATGTGAGAACAGCAGTAAACTATGGCTACACCTTC. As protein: CASSQDVRTAVNYGYTF.

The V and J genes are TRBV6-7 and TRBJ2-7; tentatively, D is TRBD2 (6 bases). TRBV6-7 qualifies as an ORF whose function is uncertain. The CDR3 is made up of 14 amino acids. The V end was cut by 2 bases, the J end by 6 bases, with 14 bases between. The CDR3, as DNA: TGTGCCAGCAGTTACGGGGAGGACGAACGCGAGCAGTACTTC. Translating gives CASSYGEDEREQYF.

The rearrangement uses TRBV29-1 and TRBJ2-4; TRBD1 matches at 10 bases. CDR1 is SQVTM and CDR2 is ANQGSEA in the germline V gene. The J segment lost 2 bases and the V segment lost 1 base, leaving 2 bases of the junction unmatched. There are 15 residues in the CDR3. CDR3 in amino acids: CSVEGDRGTKNIQYF. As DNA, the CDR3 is TGCAGCGTTGAAGGGGACAGGGGAACCAAAAACATTCAGTACTTC.

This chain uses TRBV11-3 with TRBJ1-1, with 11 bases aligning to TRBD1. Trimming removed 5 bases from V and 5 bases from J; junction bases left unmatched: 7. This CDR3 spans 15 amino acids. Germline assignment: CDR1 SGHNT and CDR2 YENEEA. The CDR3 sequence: CASSVGQGAETEAFF. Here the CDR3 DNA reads TGTGCCAGCAGCGTTGGACAGGGGGCCGAGACTGAAGCTTTCTTT.

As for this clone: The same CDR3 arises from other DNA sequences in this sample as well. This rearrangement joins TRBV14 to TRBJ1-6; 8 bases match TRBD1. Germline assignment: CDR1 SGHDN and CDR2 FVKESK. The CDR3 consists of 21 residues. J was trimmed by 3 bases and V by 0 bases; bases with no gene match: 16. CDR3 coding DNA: TGTGCCAGCAGCCAAGATATCAGGGGGCGCTTCCCGACGAACTATAATTCACCCCTCCACTTT. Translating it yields CASSQDIRGRFPTNYNSPLHF.

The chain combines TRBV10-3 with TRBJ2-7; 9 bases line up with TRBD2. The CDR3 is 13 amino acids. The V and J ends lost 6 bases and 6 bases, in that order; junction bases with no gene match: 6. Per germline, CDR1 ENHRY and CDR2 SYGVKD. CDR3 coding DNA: TGTGCCATCAGGCGGGAGGGCCGGTCCGAGCAGTACTTC. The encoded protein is CAIRREGRSEQYF.

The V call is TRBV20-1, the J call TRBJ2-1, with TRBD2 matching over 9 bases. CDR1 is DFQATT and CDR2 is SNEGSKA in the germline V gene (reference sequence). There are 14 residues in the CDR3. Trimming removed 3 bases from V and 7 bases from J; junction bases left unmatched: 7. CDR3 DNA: TGCAGTGCTAGTAGCGGGAGCCCGCGGAATGAGCAGTTCTTC. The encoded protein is CSASSGSPRNEQFF.

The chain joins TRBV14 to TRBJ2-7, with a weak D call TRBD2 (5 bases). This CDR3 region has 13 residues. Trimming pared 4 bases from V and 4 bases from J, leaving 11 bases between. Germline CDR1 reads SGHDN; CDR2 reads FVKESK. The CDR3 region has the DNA TGTGCCAGCAGCCTCCGGGGAAGATACGAGCAGTACTTC. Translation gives CASSLRGRYEQYF. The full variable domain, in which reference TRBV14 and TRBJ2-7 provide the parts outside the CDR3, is EAGVTQFPSHSVIEKGQTVTLRCDPISGHDNLYWYRRVMGKEIKFLLHFVKESKQDESGMPNNRFLAERTGGTYSTLKVQPAELEDSGVYFCASSLRGRYEQYFGPGTRLTVT.

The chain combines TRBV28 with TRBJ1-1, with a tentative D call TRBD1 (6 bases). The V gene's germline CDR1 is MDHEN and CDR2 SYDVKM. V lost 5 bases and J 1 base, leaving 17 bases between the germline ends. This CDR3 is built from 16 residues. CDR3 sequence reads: CASSDTTGHSNTEAFF. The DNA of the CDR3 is TGTGCCAGCAGTGATACTACGGGACACTCGAACACTGAAGCTTTCTTT.

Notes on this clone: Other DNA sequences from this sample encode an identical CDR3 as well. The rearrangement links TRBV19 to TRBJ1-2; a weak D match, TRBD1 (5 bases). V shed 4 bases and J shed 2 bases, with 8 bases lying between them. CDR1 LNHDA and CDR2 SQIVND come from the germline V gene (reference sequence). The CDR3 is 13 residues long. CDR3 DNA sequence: TGTGCCAGTAGTACCGGGGGGAACTATGGCTACACCTTC. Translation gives CASSTGGNYGYTF. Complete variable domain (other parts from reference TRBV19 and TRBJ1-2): DGGITQSPKYLFRKEGQNVTLSCEQNLNHDAMYWYRQDPGQGLRLIYYSQIVNDFQKGDIAEGYSVSREKKESFPLTVTSAQKNPTAFYLCASSTGGNYGYTFGSGTRLTVV.

CDR3 sequence: CASSPRDLETQYF. Written as DNA, the CDR3 is TGTGCCAGCAGTCCTCGCGATTTAGAGACCCAGTACTTC. The J gene is TRBJ2-5, the V gene TRBV28; no clear D. CDR3 length equals 13 residues. Trimming pared 5 bases from V and 4 bases from J, leaving 11 bases between. Germline lookup yields CDR1 MDHEN and CDR2 SYDVKM.

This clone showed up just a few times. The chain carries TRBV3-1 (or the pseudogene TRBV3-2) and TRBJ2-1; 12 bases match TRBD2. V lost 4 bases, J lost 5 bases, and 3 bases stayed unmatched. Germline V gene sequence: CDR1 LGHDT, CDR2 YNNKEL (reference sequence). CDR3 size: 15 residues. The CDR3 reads CASSPGLAGHNEQFF. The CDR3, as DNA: TGTGCCAGCAGCCCCGGACTAGCGGGACACAATGAGCAGTTCTTC.

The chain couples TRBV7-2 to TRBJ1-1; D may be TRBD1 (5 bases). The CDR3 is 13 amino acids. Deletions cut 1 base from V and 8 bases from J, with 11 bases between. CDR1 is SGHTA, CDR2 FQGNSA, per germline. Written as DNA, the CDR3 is TGTGCCAGCAGCTTAGAAAGACAGACCGAAGCTTTCTTT. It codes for CASSLERQTEAFF. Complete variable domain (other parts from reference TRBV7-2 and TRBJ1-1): GAGVSQSPSNKVTEKGKDVELRCDPISGHTALYWYRQSLGQGLEFLIYFQGNSAPDKSGLPSDRFSAERTGGSVSTLTIQRTQQEDSAVYLCASSLERQTEAFFGQGTRLTVV.

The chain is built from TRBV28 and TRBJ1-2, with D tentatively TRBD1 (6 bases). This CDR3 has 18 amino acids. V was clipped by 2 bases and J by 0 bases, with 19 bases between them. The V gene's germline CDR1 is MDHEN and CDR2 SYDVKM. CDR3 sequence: CASSLIGPPDRANYGYTF. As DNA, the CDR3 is TGTGCCAGCAGTTTAATTGGCCCGCCGGACAGAGCTAACTATGGCTACACCTTC.

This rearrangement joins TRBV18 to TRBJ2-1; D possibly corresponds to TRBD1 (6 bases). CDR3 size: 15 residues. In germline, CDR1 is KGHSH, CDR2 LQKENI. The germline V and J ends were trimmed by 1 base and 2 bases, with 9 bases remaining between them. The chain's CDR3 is CASSPRAGAYNEQFF. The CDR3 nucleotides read TGTGCCAGCTCACCACGGGCAGGGGCCTACAATGAGCAGTTCTTC.

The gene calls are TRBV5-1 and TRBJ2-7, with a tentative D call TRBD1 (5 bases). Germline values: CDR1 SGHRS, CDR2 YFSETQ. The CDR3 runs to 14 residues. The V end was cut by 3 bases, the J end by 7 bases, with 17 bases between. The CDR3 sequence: CASSSRQGVKEQYF. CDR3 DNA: TGCGCCAGCAGCTCTCGCCAAGGGGTTAAAGAGCAGTACTTC.

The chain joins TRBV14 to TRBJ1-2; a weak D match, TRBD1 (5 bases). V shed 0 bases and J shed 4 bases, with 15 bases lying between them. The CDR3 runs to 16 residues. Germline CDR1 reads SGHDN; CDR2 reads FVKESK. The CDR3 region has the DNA TGTGCCAGCAGCCAAGATCTGGGAGGGGATAGCTATGGCTACACCTTC. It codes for CASSQDLGGDSYGYTF. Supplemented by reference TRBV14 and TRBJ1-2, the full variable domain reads EAGVTQFPSHSVIEKGQTVTLRCDPISGHDNLYWYRRVMGKEIKFLLHFVKESKQDESGMPNNRFLAERTGGTYSTLKVQPAELEDSGVYFCASSQDLGGDSYGYTFGSGTRLTVV.

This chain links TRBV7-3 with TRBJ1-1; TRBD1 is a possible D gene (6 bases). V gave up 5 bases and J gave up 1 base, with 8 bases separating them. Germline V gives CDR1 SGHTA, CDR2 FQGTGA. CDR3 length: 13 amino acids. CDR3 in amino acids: CASSMTGNTEAFF. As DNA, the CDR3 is TGTGCCAGCAGCATGACAGGGAACACTGAAGCTTTCTTT.

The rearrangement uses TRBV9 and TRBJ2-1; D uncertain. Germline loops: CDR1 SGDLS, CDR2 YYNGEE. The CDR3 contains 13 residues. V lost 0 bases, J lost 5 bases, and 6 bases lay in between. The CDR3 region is CASSVALDNEQFF. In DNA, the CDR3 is TGTGCCAGCAGCGTAGCTCTTGACAATGAGCAGTTCTTC.

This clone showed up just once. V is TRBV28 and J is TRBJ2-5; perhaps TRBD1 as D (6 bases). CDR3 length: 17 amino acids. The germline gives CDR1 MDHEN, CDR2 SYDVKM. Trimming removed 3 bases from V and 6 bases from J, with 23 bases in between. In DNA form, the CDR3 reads TGTGCCAGCAGTTTTTCTGGTGGGGGCGAGCGCTTGAAGACCCAGTACTTC. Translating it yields CASSFSGGGERLKTQYF.

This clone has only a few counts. The CDR3 nucleotides are TGTGCCAGCAGCTTATCATTTCGGACTGAAGCTTTCTTT. It specifies CASSLSFRTEAFF. V gene TRBV7-2 combines with J gene TRBJ1-1; D unclear. Per germline, CDR1 SGHTA and CDR2 FQGNSA. The V gene lost 2 bases and the J gene lost 5 bases, with 9 bases spanning the gap. The CDR3 is 13 amino acids.

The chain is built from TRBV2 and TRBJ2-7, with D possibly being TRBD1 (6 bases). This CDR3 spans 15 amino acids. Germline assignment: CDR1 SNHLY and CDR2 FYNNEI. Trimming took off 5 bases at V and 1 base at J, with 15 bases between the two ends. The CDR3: CASSQGTPTSYEQYF. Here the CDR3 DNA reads TGTGCCAGCAGTCAGGGGACACCAACATCCTACGAGCAGTACTTC.

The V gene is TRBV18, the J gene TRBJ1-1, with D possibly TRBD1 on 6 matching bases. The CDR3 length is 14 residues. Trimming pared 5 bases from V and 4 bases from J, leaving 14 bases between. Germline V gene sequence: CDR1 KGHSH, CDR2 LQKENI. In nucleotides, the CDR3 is TGTGCCAGCTCAATAAAAGGGGGGGCCACTGAAGCTTTCTTT. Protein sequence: CASSIKGGATEAFF.

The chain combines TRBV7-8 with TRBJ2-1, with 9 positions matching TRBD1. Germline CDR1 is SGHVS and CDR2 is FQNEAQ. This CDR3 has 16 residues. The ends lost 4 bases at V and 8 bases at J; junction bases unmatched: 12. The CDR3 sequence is CASSWRWTGARDEQFF. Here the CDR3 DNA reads TGTGCCAGCAGCTGGCGATGGACAGGGGCTAGGGATGAGCAGTTCTTC.

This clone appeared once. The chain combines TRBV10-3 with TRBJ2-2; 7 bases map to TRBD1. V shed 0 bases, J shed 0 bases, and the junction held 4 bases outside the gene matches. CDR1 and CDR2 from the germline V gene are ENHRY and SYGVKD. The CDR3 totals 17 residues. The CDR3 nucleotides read TGTGCCATCAGTGAGTCGAGGCAGGGGGCGAACACCGGGGAGCTGTTTTTT. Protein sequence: CAISESRQGANTGELFF.

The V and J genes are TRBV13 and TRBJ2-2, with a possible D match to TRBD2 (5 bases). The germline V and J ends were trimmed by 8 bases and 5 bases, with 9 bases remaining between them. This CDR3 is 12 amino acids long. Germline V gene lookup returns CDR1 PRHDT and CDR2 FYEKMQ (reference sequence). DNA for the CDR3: TGTGCCAGCCGCTGGAGGACCGGGGAGCTGTTTTTT. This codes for CASRWRTGELFF.

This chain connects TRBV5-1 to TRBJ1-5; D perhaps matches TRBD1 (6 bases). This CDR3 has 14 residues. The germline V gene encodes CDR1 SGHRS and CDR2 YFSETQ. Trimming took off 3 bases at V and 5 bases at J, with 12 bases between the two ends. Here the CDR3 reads CASSSGTIDQPQHF. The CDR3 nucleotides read TGCGCCAGCAGCTCTGGGACAATCGATCAGCCCCAGCATTTT.

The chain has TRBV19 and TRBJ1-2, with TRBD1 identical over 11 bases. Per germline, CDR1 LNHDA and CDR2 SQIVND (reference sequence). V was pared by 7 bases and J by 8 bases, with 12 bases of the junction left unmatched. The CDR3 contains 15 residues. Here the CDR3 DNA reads TGTGCCAGTACCTCCGACCCGGGACAGGGGGGGGGCTACACCTTC. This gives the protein CASTSDPGQGGGYTF.

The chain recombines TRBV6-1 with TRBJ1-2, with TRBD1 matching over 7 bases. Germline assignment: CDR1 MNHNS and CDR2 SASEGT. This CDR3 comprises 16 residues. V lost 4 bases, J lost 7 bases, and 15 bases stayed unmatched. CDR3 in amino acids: CASSVRTGQTVSGYTF. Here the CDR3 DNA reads TGTGCCAGCAGTGTTCGGACAGGCCAAACCGTGTCTGGCTACACCTTC.

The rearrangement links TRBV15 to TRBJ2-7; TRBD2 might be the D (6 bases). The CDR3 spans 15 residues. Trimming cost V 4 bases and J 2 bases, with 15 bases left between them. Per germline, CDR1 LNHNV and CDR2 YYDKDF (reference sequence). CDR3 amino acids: CATSKAGPFPYEQYF. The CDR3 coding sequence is TGTGCCACCAGCAAAGCGGGCCCCTTCCCCTACGAGCAGTACTTC.

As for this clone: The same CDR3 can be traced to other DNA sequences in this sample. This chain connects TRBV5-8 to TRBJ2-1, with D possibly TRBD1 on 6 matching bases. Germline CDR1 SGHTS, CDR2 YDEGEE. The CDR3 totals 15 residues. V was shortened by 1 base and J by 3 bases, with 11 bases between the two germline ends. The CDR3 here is CASSLRGGNYNEQFF. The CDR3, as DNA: TGTGCCAGCAGCTTGCGTGGGGGCAACTACAATGAGCAGTTCTTC.

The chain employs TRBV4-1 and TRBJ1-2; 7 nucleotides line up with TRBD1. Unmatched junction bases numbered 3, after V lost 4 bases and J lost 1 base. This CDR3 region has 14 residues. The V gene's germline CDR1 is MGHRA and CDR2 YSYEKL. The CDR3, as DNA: TGCGCCAGCAGCCTAGGGGACAGTAACTATGGCTACACCTTC. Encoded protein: CASSLGDSNYGYTF.